The TCR beta chain described here comes from a study of shared clonotypes between healthy human individuals. Naive CD8 populations comprised CD45RO-negative cells positively selected for CCR7, excluding terminally differentiated effector memory CD45RA+ cells. Germline values: CDR1 SNHLY, CDR2 FYNNEI. Between the trimmed V and J ends, which lost 3 bases and 8 bases, there was a span of 10 bases. CDR3 length: 13 residues. Only in-frame clones appear in the TCRdb table, and some are missing; sequencing was by immunoSEQ multiplex PCR. The sample records around 1.9 million clones, 85% to 95% being singletons.

The receptor was isolated from a man younger than 30 in good health. Some clones in this sample may be carry-over from other donors' samples. Sample: naive CD8+ T cells from PBMCs. The rearrangement joins TRBV2 to TRBJ1-4; D remains unclear. DNA for the CDR3: TGTGCCAGCAGTGACGGCCGTGGGGAAAAACTGTTTTTT. Its translation is CASSDGRGEKLFF.